Only a few counts were recorded for the clone carrying this T cell receptor beta chain. Its antigen remains unknown. These data are taken from a study of T cell clones after liver transplantation. In the study overall: Liver transplant recipients had immunosuppression withdrawal attempted within 2 years. TCRbeta sequencing after a pre-transplant mixed lymphocyte reaction identified graft-donor-reactive clones, later tracked in post-transplant blood. Tolerant meant at least one year fully off immunosuppression without liver enzymes above twice normal. Study results and caveats: Small, mixed patient groups and varying post-transplant times limit these conclusions.

Germline loops: CDR1 SGHNT, CDR2 YENEEA. This CDR3 spans 13 amino acids. Trimming took off 5 bases at V and 7 bases at J, with 13 bases between the two ends. Some clones are missing from TCRdb's copy, which holds only in-frame ones; the method was immunoSEQ multiplex PCR. Of around 75,000 clones listed, 80% to 90% are singletons. The source was CD4+ T cells from blood, collected less than 50 months after liver transplant. V and J are TRBV11-3 and TRBJ2-3; the D gene is possibly TRBD1 (6 bases). The clonotype was recovered from a human patient who received a liver transplant. Some T cells may be the graft donor's. The CDR3 nucleotides read TGTGCCAGCAGCCGAGACAGGTGGAATACGCAGTATTTT. Translated: CASSRDRWNTQYF.